This T cell receptor beta chain was identified in a study of technical replicates of blood from a few donors. Data came from immunoSEQ multiplex PCR; TCRdb stores just in-frame clones and leaves some out. The sample has 95,000 to 100,000 clones; roughly 95% are singletons. This clonotype originated in a human donor in good health. Sequenced: T cells isolated from PBMCs.

DNA for the CDR3: TGTGCCAGCAGAGACGGGACAGGAAGGTACGAGCAGTACTTC. As protein: CASRDGTGRYEQYF. The chain uses TRBV2 and TRBJ2-7, with TRBD1 identical over 8 bases. The CDR3 loop spans 14 amino acids. CDR1 and CDR2 from the germline V gene are SNHLY and FYNNEI. Germline trimming cut 6 bases from V and 4 bases from J; bases unmatched to any gene: 8. The full variable domain, rest sourced from reference TRBV2 and TRBJ2-7, is EPEVTQTPSHQVTQMGQEVILRCVPISNHLYFYWYRQILGQKVEFLVSFYNNEISEKSEIFDDQFSVERPDGSNFTLKIRSTKLEDSAMYFCASRDGTGRYEQYFGPGTRLTVT.